Sequencing of this TCR beta chain was carried out in a study of naive and memory T cell subsets. On this clonotype itself: Its matching antigen is unknown.

Whole-study results and caveats: A few larger clonotypes appeared in naive repertoires, especially CD8, possibly memory cells re-expressing CD45RA. Over 85% of naive TCR sequences appeared only once, unlike memory subsets.

Trimming left V 5 bases short and J 1 base short, with 13 bases between. Germline values: CDR1 LNHDA, CDR2 SQIVND (reference sequence). The CDR3 length is 15 residues. Both TRBC1 and TRBC2 were covered by a beta constant-region primer of two equimolar oligonucleotides. A 12-nucleotide UMI and the SP2 primer were added to the cDNA 3' end by oligonucleotide ligation. The ligated cDNA underwent four PCR rounds using SP2 and nested alpha and beta constant-region primers. One entry per CDR3 protein results from TCRdb running MiXCR on the UMI-ligation and nested PCR reads. Among 130,000 to 150,000 distinct CDR3 sequences, 15% to 20% were seen once, and the ten largest hold approximately 0.13%.

The rearrangement links TRBV19 to TRBJ2-3, with a weak D call TRBD1 (6 bases). The sequenced sample was naive CD4+ T cells from blood. This TCR was sampled from a human donor in good health. CDR3 nucleotides: TGTGCCAGTAGTCCGGACAGATGGGGCACAGATACGCAGTATTTT. Translation: CASSPDRWGTDTQYF.